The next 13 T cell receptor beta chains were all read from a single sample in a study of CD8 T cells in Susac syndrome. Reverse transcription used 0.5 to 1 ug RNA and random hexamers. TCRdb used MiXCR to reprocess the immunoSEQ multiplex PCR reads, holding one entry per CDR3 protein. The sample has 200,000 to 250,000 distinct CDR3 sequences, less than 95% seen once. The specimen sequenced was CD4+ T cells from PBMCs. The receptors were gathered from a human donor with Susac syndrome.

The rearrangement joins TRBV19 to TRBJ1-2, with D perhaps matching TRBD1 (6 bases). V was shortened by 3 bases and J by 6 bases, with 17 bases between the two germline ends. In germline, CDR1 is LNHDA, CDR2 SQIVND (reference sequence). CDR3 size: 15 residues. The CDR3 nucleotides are TGTGCCAGTAGTATCAGTCGAGGACAGCTAGATGGCTACACCTTC. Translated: CASSISRGQLDGYTF.

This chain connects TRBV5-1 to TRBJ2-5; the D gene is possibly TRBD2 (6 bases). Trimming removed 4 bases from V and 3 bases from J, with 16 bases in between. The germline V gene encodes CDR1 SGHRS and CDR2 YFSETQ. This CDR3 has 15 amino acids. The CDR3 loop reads CASSQAGPKKETQYF. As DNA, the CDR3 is TGCGCCAGCAGCCAGGCGGGACCGAAAAAAGAGACCCAGTACTTC.

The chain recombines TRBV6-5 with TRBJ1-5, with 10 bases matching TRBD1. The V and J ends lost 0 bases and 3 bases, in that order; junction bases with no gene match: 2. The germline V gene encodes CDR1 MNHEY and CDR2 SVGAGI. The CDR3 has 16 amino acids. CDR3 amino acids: CASSYSGTGVNQPQHF. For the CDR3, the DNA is TGTGCCAGCAGTTACTCAGGGACAGGGGTCAATCAGCCCCAGCATTTT.

CDR3 in amino acids: CASSFKGPANTEAFF. The CDR3, as DNA: TGCGCCAGCAGCTTTAAGGGACCGGCGAACACTGAAGCTTTCTTT. This chain connects TRBV5-1 to TRBJ1-1; D might be TRBD1 (5 bases). The CDR3 is 15 amino acids. Deletions cut 2 bases from V and 1 base from J, with 12 bases between. Germline assignment: CDR1 SGHRS and CDR2 YFSETQ.

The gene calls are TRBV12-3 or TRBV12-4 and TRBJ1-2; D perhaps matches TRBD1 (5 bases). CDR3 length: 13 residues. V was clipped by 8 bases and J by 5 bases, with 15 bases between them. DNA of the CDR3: TGTGCCAGCGGATTGACCGGGGCGTATGGCTACACCTTC. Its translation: CASGLTGAYGYTF.

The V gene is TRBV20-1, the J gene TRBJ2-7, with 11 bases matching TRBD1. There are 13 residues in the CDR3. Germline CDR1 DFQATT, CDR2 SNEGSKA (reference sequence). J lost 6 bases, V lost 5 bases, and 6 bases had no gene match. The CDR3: CSARTGGSVEQYF. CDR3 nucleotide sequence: TGCAGTGCTCGGACAGGGGGCTCGGTCGAGCAGTACTTC.

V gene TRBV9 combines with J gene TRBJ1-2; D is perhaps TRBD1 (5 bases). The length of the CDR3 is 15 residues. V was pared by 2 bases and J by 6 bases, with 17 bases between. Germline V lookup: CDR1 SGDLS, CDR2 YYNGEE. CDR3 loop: CASSVVGRGEDGYTF. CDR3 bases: TGTGCCAGCAGCGTGGTAGGTAGGGGAGAAGATGGCTACACCTTC.

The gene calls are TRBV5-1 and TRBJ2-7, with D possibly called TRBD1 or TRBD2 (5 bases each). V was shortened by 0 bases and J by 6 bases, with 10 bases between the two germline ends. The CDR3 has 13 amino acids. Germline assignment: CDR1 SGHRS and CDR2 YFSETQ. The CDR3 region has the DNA TGCGCCAGCAGCTTGGTGGGGGACCGCGAGCAGTACTTC. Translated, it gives CASSLVGDREQYF. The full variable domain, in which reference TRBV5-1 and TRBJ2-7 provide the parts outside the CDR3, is KAGVTQTPRYLIKTRGQQVTLSCSPISGHRSVSWYQQTPGQGLQFLFEYFSETQRNKGNFPGRFSGRQFSNSRSEMNVSTLELGDSALYLCASSLVGDREQYFGPGTRLTVT.

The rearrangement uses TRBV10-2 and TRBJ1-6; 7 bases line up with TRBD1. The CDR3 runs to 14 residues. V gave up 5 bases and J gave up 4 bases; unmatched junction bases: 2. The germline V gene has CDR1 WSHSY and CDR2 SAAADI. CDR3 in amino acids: CASSRGQYNSPLHF. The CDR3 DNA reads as TGCGCCAGCAGTCGGGGACAGTATAATTCACCCCTCCACTTT.

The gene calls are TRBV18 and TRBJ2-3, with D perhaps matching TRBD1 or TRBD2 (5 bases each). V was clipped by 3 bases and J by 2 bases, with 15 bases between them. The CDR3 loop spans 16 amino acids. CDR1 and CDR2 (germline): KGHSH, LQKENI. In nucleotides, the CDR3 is TGTGCCAGCTCACCCGACGGGACCACCTACACAGATACGCAGTATTTT. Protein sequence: CASSPDGTTYTDTQYF.

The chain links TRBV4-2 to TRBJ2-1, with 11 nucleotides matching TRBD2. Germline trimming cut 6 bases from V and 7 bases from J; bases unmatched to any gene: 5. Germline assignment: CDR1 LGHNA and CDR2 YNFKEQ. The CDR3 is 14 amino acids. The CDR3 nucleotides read TGTGCCAGCAGTATAGCGGGGGGGCCGAATGAGCAGTTCTTC. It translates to CASSIAGGPNEQFF.

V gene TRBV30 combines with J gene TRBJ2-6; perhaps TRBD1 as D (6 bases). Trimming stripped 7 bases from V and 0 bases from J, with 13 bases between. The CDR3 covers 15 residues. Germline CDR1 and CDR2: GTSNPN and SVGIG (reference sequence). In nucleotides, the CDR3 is TGTGCCTCCTCGGGACACAGCTCTGGGGCCAACGTCCTGACTTTC. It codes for CASSGHSSGANVLTF. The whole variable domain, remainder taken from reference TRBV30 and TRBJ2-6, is SQTIHQWPATLVQPVGSPLSLECTVEGTSNPNLYWYRQAAGRGLQLLFYSVGIGQISSEVPQNLSASRPQDRQFILSSKKLLLSDSGFYLCASSGHSSGANVLTFGAGSRLTVL.

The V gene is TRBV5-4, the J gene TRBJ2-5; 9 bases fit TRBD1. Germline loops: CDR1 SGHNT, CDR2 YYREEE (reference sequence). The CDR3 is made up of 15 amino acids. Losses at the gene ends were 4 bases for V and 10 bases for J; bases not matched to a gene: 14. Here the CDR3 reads CASSKESGTGSVQYF. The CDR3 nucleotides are TGTGCCAGCAGCAAAGAGTCCGGGACAGGGAGTGTCCAGTACTTC.